A single sample gave rise to the 24 T cell receptor beta chains below, sequenced in a study of T cells after yellow fever vaccination. TCRdb reprocessed the 5' RACE reads with MiXCR, giving one entry per CDR3 protein. Of 150,000 to 200,000 distinct CDR3 sequences detected, approximately 9.9% appear once; the ten largest clones hold around 33%. Sequencing used CD8+ T cells sorted from PBMCs, obtained 45 days after the yellow fever booster vaccination. These receptors originate from a young man who received the YFV17D yellow fever vaccine.

The chain combines TRBV20-1 with TRBJ2-2; 7 nucleotides agree with TRBD1. This CDR3 spans 16 amino acids. With V trimmed by 7 bases and J by 7 bases, 18 bases remained unmatched. The germline V gene encodes CDR1 DFQATT and CDR2 SNEGSKA (reference sequence). The CDR3 sequence: CSVRPIDRAYIGELFF. The CDR3 region has the DNA TGCAGTGTGCGGCCCATAGACAGGGCTTACATCGGGGAGCTGTTTTTT.

Only a few counts were recorded for this clonotype. The chain carries TRBV13 and TRBJ2-7; 9 bases align to TRBD2. Germline values: CDR1 PRHDT, CDR2 FYEKMQ (reference sequence). Unmatched junction bases numbered 10, after V lost 4 bases and J lost 3 bases. The CDR3 has 16 residues. In DNA, the CDR3 is TGTGCCAGCAGCTCCCCAGGCGGTAGCGGGGGCTACGAGCAGTACTTC. Translating gives CASSSPGGSGGYEQYF.

This clonotype is a singleton in its sample. This chain connects TRBV20-1 to TRBJ1-1; D is unresolved. Looked up from germline, CDR1 is DFQATT and CDR2 is SNEGSKA (reference sequence). The CDR3 contains 10 residues. V gave up 0 bases and J gave up 10 bases, with 6 bases separating them. The CDR3 here is CSARDIAAFF. CDR3 bases: TGCAGTGCTAGAGATATCGCAGCTTTCTTT.

The V call is TRBV5-1, the J call TRBJ2-4, with D possibly matching TRBD2 (5 bases). V lost 0 bases to trimming and J lost 0 bases, with 10 bases between them. The CDR3 totals 16 residues. Germline lookup yields CDR1 SGHRS and CDR2 YFSETQ. CDR3 sequence: CASSLASGIAKNIQYF. In DNA form, the CDR3 reads TGCGCCAGCAGCTTGGCGAGCGGAATAGCCAAAAACATTCAGTACTTC.

This clonotype was observed a few times. The chain recombines TRBV29-1 with TRBJ1-4; D is possibly TRBD1 (6 bases). The CDR3 loop spans 14 amino acids. Per germline, CDR1 SQVTM and CDR2 ANQGSEA. Trimming took off 0 bases at V and 10 bases at J, with 15 bases between the two ends. CDR3 coding DNA: TGCAGCGTTGAAGAAAGGGGGGCGGCAGTAAAACTGTTTTTT. This encodes CSVEERGAAVKLFF.

This clonotype was seen at least ten times. The CDR3 spells CASSPTPGGRGQETQYF. DNA of the CDR3: TGTGCCAGCAGTCCCACTCCCGGGGGTAGGGGCCAAGAGACCCAGTACTTC. The rearrangement links TRBV27 to TRBJ2-5, with a possible D match to TRBD2 (6 bases). This CDR3 comprises 17 residues. Germline loops: CDR1 MNHEY, CDR2 SMNVEV (reference sequence). V was pared by 5 bases and J by 1 base, with 20 bases between.

The table lists this clonotype with a few counts. The chain joins TRBV6-5 to TRBJ1-5, with TRBD1 as a possible D gene (5 bases). The CDR3 sequence is 15 residues long. V was pared by 2 bases and J by 6 bases, with 14 bases between. Germline V lookup: CDR1 MNHEY, CDR2 SVGAGI. DNA for the CDR3: TGTGCCAGCAGTTACACTGCCGGGGCGGGTCAGCCCCAGCATTTT. Translating gives CASSYTAGAGQPQHF.

Only a few counts were recorded for this clonotype. The V gene is TRBV19, the J gene TRBJ1-6; 8 nucleotides align to TRBD1. CDR1 and CDR2 (germline): LNHDA, SQIVND (reference sequence). V lost 6 bases to trimming and J lost 7 bases; unmatched junction nucleotides: 5. There are 14 residues in the CDR3. CDR3 protein: CASRVGQGNSPLHF. The CDR3 DNA sequence: TGTGCCAGTAGAGTTGGACAGGGCAATTCACCCCTCCACTTT. The variable domain in full, with the rest retrieved from reference TRBV19 and TRBJ1-6, is DGGITQSPKYLFRKEGQNVTLSCEQNLNHDAMYWYRQDPGQGLRLIYYSQIVNDFQKGDIAEGYSVSREKKESFPLTVTSAQKNPTAFYLCASRVGQGNSPLHFGNGTRLTVT.

A few counts support this clonotype. The genes are TRBV4-1 and TRBJ2-5; a weak D match, TRBD1 (7 bases). This CDR3 comprises 19 residues. Trimming pared 6 bases from V and 0 bases from J, leaving 26 bases between. From germline, CDR1 is MGHRA and CDR2 YSYEKL. CDR3 sequence: CASRQNLGGTELYQETQYF. CDR3 coding DNA: TGCGCCAGCAGACAGAACCTAGGGGGGACAGAGCTGTACCAAGAGACCCAGTACTTC.

This chain connects TRBV7-9 to TRBJ1-2; 7 positions match TRBD1. Per germline, CDR1 SEHNR and CDR2 FQNEAQ (reference sequence). Trimming took 5 bases from V and 7 from J; bases not matched to a gene: 10. This CDR3 comprises 14 residues. CDR3 residues: CASSRTGEVTGYTF. Here the CDR3 DNA reads TGTGCCAGCAGCCGGACAGGCGAGGTTACTGGCTACACCTTC.

The sample holds a few counts of this clonotype. The V gene is TRBV29-1, the J gene TRBJ1-2, with TRBD1 identical over 7 bases. The CDR3 sequence is 14 residues long. V lost 8 bases to trimming and J lost 8 bases; unmatched junction nucleotides: 17. Germline CDR1 and CDR2: SQVTM and ANQGSEA. This CDR3 reads CSTLGNRTGVGYTF. CDR3 DNA: TGCAGCACCCTTGGAAATCGGACAGGCGTGGGCTACACCTTC.

There are many counts of this clonotype. V usage is TRBV12-3 or TRBV12-4 and J usage is TRBJ2-5; a possible D gene is TRBD2 (5 bases). V lost 7 bases and J 3 bases, leaving 15 bases between the germline ends. This CDR3 is built from 14 residues. CDR3 loop: CASTPGLPEETQYF. CDR3 bases: TGTGCCAGCACCCCCGGACTGCCCGAAGAGACCCAGTACTTC.

This clonotype was observed many times. The chain links TRBV20-1 to TRBJ1-5, with a possible D match to TRBD1 (6 bases). Germline CDR1 reads DFQATT; CDR2 reads SNEGSKA (reference sequence). This CDR3 has 15 residues. The V end lost 0 bases, the J end lost 5 bases, and 14 bases lay between the germline ends. Here the CDR3 reads CSARDFGGGDQPQHF. The CDR3 nucleotides are TGCAGTGCTAGAGATTTCGGAGGGGGTGATCAGCCCCAGCATTTT.

The V and J genes are TRBV11-3 and TRBJ2-1, with TRBD2 identical over 8 bases. V was clipped by 9 bases and J by 7 bases; unmatched bases: 8. CDR3 size: 13 residues. Per germline, CDR1 SGHNT and CDR2 YENEEA. CDR3 residues: CASRGGADNEQFF. The CDR3 coding sequence is TGTGCCAGTCGGGGGGGGGCGGATAATGAGCAGTTCTTC. Complete variable domain (other parts from reference TRBV11-3 and TRBJ2-1): EAGVVQSPRYKIIEKKQPVAFWCNPISGHNTLYWYLQNLGQGPELLIRYENEEAVDDSQLPKDRFSAERLKGVDSTLKIQPAELGDSAVYLCASRGGADNEQFFGPGTRLTVL.

This chain connects TRBV12-3 or TRBV12-4 to TRBJ1-2; D is unclear. V lost 2 bases and J 8 bases, leaving 6 bases between the germline ends. The CDR3 loop spans 11 amino acids. The chain's CDR3 is CASSLLSGYTF. In nucleotides, the CDR3 is TGTGCCAGCAGTTTATTATCCGGCTACACCTTC.

Only a few counts were recorded for this clonotype. CDR3 in DNA: TGTGCCAGCAGCCCACGGCTAGCGGGGAATTACGAGCAGTACTTC. Its protein is CASSPRLAGNYEQYF. The rearrangement links TRBV4-2 to TRBJ2-7; 9 bases match TRBD2. Germline CDR1 reads LGHNA; CDR2 reads YNFKEQ. The CDR3 covers 15 residues. J was trimmed by 4 bases and V by 4 bases; bases with no gene match: 8.

J is TRBJ1-6 and V is TRBV13; D ambiguous. CDR1 is PRHDT, CDR2 FYEKMQ, per germline (reference sequence). Trimming removed 4 bases from V and 8 bases from J, with 18 bases in between. The CDR3 is 16 amino acids. CDR3 protein: CASSSQAQQSHSPLHF. For the CDR3, the DNA is TGTGCCAGCAGCTCCCAGGCACAGCAGTCCCATTCACCCCTCCACTTT.

The chain uses TRBV7-9 and TRBJ1-4; D unresolved. The germline V and J ends were trimmed by 5 bases and 0 bases, with 19 bases remaining between them. Germline V gene data show CDR1 as SEHNR and CDR2 as FQNEAQ (reference sequence). There are 18 residues in the CDR3. The CDR3 spells CASSPLRISVATNEKLFF. Here the CDR3 DNA reads TGTGCCAGCAGCCCTCTAAGGATCTCCGTTGCAACTAATGAAAAACTGTTTTTT.

This chain uses TRBV4-1 with TRBJ2-7; D call uncertain. Per the germline V gene, CDR1 is MGHRA and CDR2 is YSYEKL. This CDR3 is built from 15 residues. Between the trimmed V and J ends, which lost 1 base and 5 bases, there was a span of 15 bases. This CDR3 reads CASSQVLAIDNEQYF. The CDR3 DNA reads as TGCGCCAGCAGCCAAGTTCTCGCAATAGACAACGAGCAGTACTTC.

The genes are TRBV29-1 and TRBJ2-7, with D uncertain. The V and J ends lost 3 bases and 2 bases respectively, with 11 bases between them. The CDR3 loop spans 13 amino acids. Germline lookup yields CDR1 SQVTM and CDR2 ANQGSEA. CDR3 region: CSVEGRRPYEQYF. Written as DNA, the CDR3 is TGCAGCGTTGAGGGCAGGCGTCCCTACGAGCAGTACTTC.

This clonotype was detected only a few times. This chain links TRBV29-1 with TRBJ2-7; D could derive from TRBD1 or TRBD2 (6 bases each). This CDR3 comprises 14 residues. Per the germline V gene, CDR1 is SQVTM and CDR2 is ANQGSEA. V lost 3 bases to trimming and J lost 7 bases, with 19 bases between them. The CDR3 DNA follows: TGCAGCGTTGAGGGGGGCAGGGAGGTTTTGGAGCAGTACTTC. Residues: CSVEGGREVLEQYF.

In this sample, this clonotype turned up many times. This sequence joins TRBV5-1 and TRBJ1-1; no firm D call. The CDR3 loop spans 14 amino acids. Germline CDR1 is SGHRS and CDR2 is YFSETQ. V was shortened by 1 base and J by 1 base, with 8 bases between the two germline ends. The CDR3 is CASSLRRSNTEAFF. The CDR3 nucleotides are TGCGCCAGCAGCTTGCGTCGGTCGAACACTGAAGCTTTCTTT.

This clonotype was seen more than once but under ten times. V usage is TRBV7-8 and J usage is TRBJ2-3; tentatively, D is TRBD1 or TRBD2 (6 bases each). Deletions cut 7 bases from V and 5 bases from J, with 19 bases between. Germline CDR1 SGHVS, CDR2 FQNEAQ. The CDR3 spans 15 residues. Here the CDR3 reads CASIGGGARGDTQYF. CDR3 DNA: TGTGCCAGCATCGGGGGCGGGGCCAGGGGAGATACGCAGTATTTT.

This clonotype was recorded a few times. CDR3 sequence reads: CASSLWLWSYNEQFF. CDR3 in DNA: TGTGCCAGCAGCTTATGGCTTTGGTCCTACAATGAGCAGTTCTTC. The J gene is TRBJ2-1, the V gene TRBV13; unclear D gene. CDR1 PRHDT and CDR2 FYEKMQ come from the germline V gene (reference sequence). The CDR3 consists of 15 residues. Trimming cost V 2 bases and J 1 base, with 9 bases left between them.